The 17 T cell receptor beta chains listed next were all sequenced from one sample in a study of blood T cell repertoires in COVID-19. Clones were read by immunoSEQ multiplex PCR, and TCRdb kept only the in-frame ones, dropping some. The sample has about 130,000 clones; around 88% are singletons. The sample taken for sequencing was peripheral blood. All receptors derive from a man aged 50 to 60 with acute or convalescent COVID-19.

The chain uses TRBV30 and TRBJ1-2; TRBD1 matches 9 bases. CDR3 length equals 14 residues. Looked up from germline, CDR1 is GTSNPN and CDR2 is SVGIG (reference sequence). Trimming took 6 bases from V and 6 from J; bases not matched to a gene: 11. CDR3 DNA sequence: TGTGCCTGCCGGACAGGGGATCCCAACAATGGCTACACCTTC. Translating gives CACRTGDPNNGYTF.

The rearrangement links TRBV28 to TRBJ1-1; D may be TRBD1 (5 bases). The CDR3 loop spans 14 amino acids. Trimming pared 6 bases from V and 4 bases from J, leaving 15 bases between. The germline CDR1 and CDR2 sequences are MDHEN and SYDVKM. CDR3 in amino acids: CASRGPATGTEAFF. In nucleotides, the CDR3 is TGTGCCAGCAGGGGGCCCGCCACTGGCACTGAAGCTTTCTTT.

V usage is TRBV4-1 and J usage is TRBJ1-2, with 7 bases that match TRBD1. With V trimmed by 0 bases and J by 7 bases, 5 bases remained unmatched. The CDR3 loop spans 14 amino acids. Per the germline V gene, CDR1 is MGHRA and CDR2 is YSYEKL. The chain's CDR3 is CASSQERQGFGYTF. The CDR3 DNA is TGCGCCAGCAGCCAAGAAAGACAGGGTTTTGGCTACACCTTC.

The CDR3 bases are TGTGCCAGCAGTGCTTACATGAACACTGAAGCTTTCTTT. Protein sequence: CASSAYMNTEAFF. The chain has TRBV27 and TRBJ1-1, with unresolved D. Trimming took off 5 bases at V and 0 bases at J, with 7 bases between the two ends. Germline V gene lookup returns CDR1 MNHEY and CDR2 SMNVEV (reference sequence). This CDR3 contains 13 residues.

This sequence joins TRBV5-1 and TRBJ2-3; a weak D match, TRBD2 (6 bases). Germline assignment: CDR1 SGHRS and CDR2 YFSETQ. The ends were cut back, 8 bases at V and 3 bases at J, with 19 bases in the middle. The CDR3 is 15 amino acids. CDR3 protein: CASRAAGKGTDTQYF. In DNA form, the CDR3 reads TGCGCCAGTCGGGCGGCGGGGAAAGGGACAGATACGCAGTATTTT.

Turning to this clone: The same CDR3 also results from other DNA sequences found in this sample. The chain uses TRBV7-2 and TRBJ1-1; TRBD1 might be the D (5 bases). The CDR3 runs to 14 residues. Trimming cost V 1 base and J 5 bases, with 11 bases left between them. Germline CDR1 reads SGHTA; CDR2 reads FQGNSA. The CDR3 sequence: CASSLERGGTEAFF. The CDR3 nucleotides are TGTGCCAGCAGCTTAGAAAGGGGAGGGACTGAAGCTTTCTTT.

This clone has a single count. V is TRBV5-6 and J is TRBJ1-1; D uncertain. This CDR3 contains 15 residues. Deletions cut 6 bases from V and 1 base from J, with 16 bases between. Germline V CDR1 and CDR2: SGHDT, YYEEEE. CDR3 residues: CASISTPGKNTEAFF. In DNA, the CDR3 is TGTGCCAGCATTTCCACCCCCGGGAAGAACACTGAAGCTTTCTTT.

The chain has TRBV16 and TRBJ1-4; D not resolved. The CDR3 is 15 amino acids. V gave up 0 bases and J gave up 4 bases, with 9 bases separating them. CDR1 KGHSY and CDR2 FQNENV come from the germline V gene. CDR3 coding DNA: TGTGCCAGCAGCCAATCAAGAGGGTATAATGAAAAACTGTTTTTT. Amino acid sequence: CASSQSRGYNEKLFF.

The chain recombines TRBV28 with TRBJ1-1, with D possibly TRBD1 on 6 matching bases. Germline assignment: CDR1 MDHEN and CDR2 SYDVKM. The V gene lost 6 bases and the J gene lost 4 bases, with 18 bases spanning the gap. The CDR3 loop spans 15 amino acids. The CDR3 is CASRGDTNLLTEAFF. The CDR3 coding sequence is TGTGCCAGCAGAGGGGACACTAACCTCCTCACTGAAGCTTTCTTT.

CDR3 bases: TGTGCCAGCAGAGGTGGGGGACAGAAACACTATGGCTACACCTTC. This sequence encodes CASRGGGQKHYGYTF. The rearrangement uses TRBV2 and TRBJ1-2, with TRBD1 matching 7 bases. Germline V gives CDR1 SNHLY, CDR2 FYNNEI. The CDR3 runs 15 residues. J was trimmed by 3 bases and V by 6 bases; bases with no gene match: 10.

The V gene is TRBV9, the J gene TRBJ2-5, with 7 bases lining up with TRBD2. The CDR3 has 13 residues. CDR1 and CDR2 (germline): SGDLS, YYNGEE. J lost 5 bases, V lost 4 bases, and 5 bases had no gene match. The CDR3 DNA follows: TGTGCCAGCAGCCCAGTGGGGGGGGAGACCCAGTACTTC. Translating it yields CASSPVGGETQYF.

This clone was counted once. CDR3 amino acids: CASSDGLSPLHF. In DNA form, the CDR3 reads TGTGCCAGCAGTGATGGGCTTTCACCCCTCCACTTT. The chain has TRBV6-4 and TRBJ1-6; unclear D gene. Germline V lookup: CDR1 MRHNA, CDR2 SNTAGT. The CDR3 runs to 12 residues. V lost 3 bases, J lost 9 bases, and 6 bases lay in between.

This rearrangement joins TRBV5-1 to TRBJ2-2, with D uncertain. The V gene lost 0 bases and the J gene lost 0 bases, with 6 bases spanning the gap. The CDR3 length is 15 residues. Germline V gene sequence: CDR1 SGHRS, CDR2 YFSETQ. The DNA of the CDR3 is TGCGCCAGCAGCTTGGCTAAATCGAACACCGGGGAGCTGTTTTTT. This gives the protein CASSLAKSNTGELFF.

This chain joins TRBV11-2 and TRBJ2-2; D unresolved. The germline V gene has CDR1 SGHAT and CDR2 FQNNGV. The CDR3 runs 15 residues. The germline V and J ends were trimmed by 3 bases and 1 base, with 9 bases remaining between them. The CDR3 region is CASSLGTLNTGELFF. The CDR3 nucleotides read TGTGCCAGCAGCTTGGGCACCCTGAACACCGGGGAGCTGTTTTTT.

The J gene is TRBJ1-2, the V gene TRBV5-6, with a possible D match to TRBD1 (5 bases). The CDR3 extends over 16 amino acids. V shed 1 base and J shed 5 bases, with 18 bases lying between them. Germline values: CDR1 SGHDT, CDR2 YYEEEE. CDR3 in amino acids: CASSLLGRALSYGYTF. The CDR3 DNA reads TGTGCCAGCAGCTTGTTAGGCAGGGCCCTTTCTTATGGCTACACCTTC.

The V gene is TRBV11-2, the J gene TRBJ1-1; D is uncertain. The CDR3 has 15 residues. The V end lost 5 bases, the J end lost 6 bases, and 19 bases lay between the germline ends. CDR1 is SGHAT, CDR2 FQNNGV, per germline. CDR3 nucleotides: TGTGCCAGCAGCCCCGGGTCGCGGCGGGAGGCTGAAGCTTTCTTT. Protein sequence: CASSPGSRREAEAFF.

V and J are TRBV4-2 and TRBJ2-2, with D maybe TRBD2 (7 bases). V was shortened by 4 bases and J by 4 bases, with 19 bases between the two germline ends. Germline CDR1 and CDR2: LGHNA and YNFKEQ. The CDR3 spans 17 residues. CDR3 nucleotide sequence: TGTGCCAGCAGCCTTCAAACAGGGAGGGGACCCACCGGGGAGCTGTTTTTT. Translating gives CASSLQTGRGPTGELFF.